This TCR beta chain was documented in a study of radiation and T cells in renal cell carcinoma. Study findings and constraints: In blood, top tumor clones expanded by 2 weeks, shrinking by 4. Pretreatment tumor biopsies were lacking, so baseline clonotypes are unknown.

Repertoires were generated with immunoSEQ multiplex PCR, while TCRdb's copy carries only in-frame clones and drops some. This sample yields roughly 100,000 clones, of which 65% to 90% are seen a single time; less than 7.5% belongs to the top ten. The time point: blood 4 weeks post-SBRT, at nephrectomy. Treatment indicated: 15 Gy SBRT to primary tumor, nephrectomy 4 weeks later. Nephrectomy followed 15 Gy stereotactic body radiation by 4 weeks. The patient's renal cell carcinoma had clear cell pathology. The V end lost 1 base, the J end lost 3 bases, and 10 bases lay between the germline ends. CDR1 SGHAT and CDR2 FQNNGV come from the germline V gene. The CDR3 spans 14 residues. As to this clone: The antigen is unknown.

The sequences come from blood, collected from a patient whose treatment included radiotherapy and nephrectomy. This chain joins TRBV11-2 and TRBJ2-7; D unclear. This receptor was identified in a man aged 55 to 70 with renal cell carcinoma. CDR3 sequence (DNA): TGTGCCAGCAGCTTAGCCCTTGGCGGCTACGAGCAGTACTTC. Encoded protein: CASSLALGGYEQYF.